This record concerns one TCR beta chain sequence. These data come from a study of blood T cell repertoires in COVID-19. In the study overall: Samples taken during acute and convalescent COVID-19 were collected in the United States, Italy and Spain. Nucleic acid was either cDNA or gDNA, and it came from T cells, B-cell-depleted T cells, or PBMCs.

The germline gives CDR1 KGHSH, CDR2 LQKENI. This CDR3 contains 14 residues. V lost 2 bases and J lost 5, with 10 bases in between. Original processing methods: Amplifying reference gene primers gave estimates of nucleated cell counts. Sequencing was performed with immunoSEQ multiplex PCR; in TCRdb, only in-frame clones are kept and a portion is missing. Clonal size and the V and J genes are those of that table, whereas D and trimming came from the DNA. The repertoire consists of roughly 480,000 clones, with 89% occurring once and the leading ten covering over 0.7%. It was during active infection that Seattle patients were enrolled and then longitudinally followed.

V gene TRBV18 combines with J gene TRBJ2-1, with a weak D call TRBD1 (5 bases). The TCR originated in a man younger than 35 with COVID-19, enrolled during active disease. Input material: peripheral blood. The DNA for the CDR3 is TGTGCCAGCTCACCAGCGCTAGGGGACAATGAGCAGTTCTTC. Its translation: CASSPALGDNEQFF.